The 4 T cell receptor beta chains listed next were all sequenced from one sample in a study of post-analysis software for immune sequencing data. Unique molecular identifiers tagged the TCR beta cDNA libraries. From the PCR reads, TCRdb called clonotypes with MiXCR, one entry per CDR3 protein. The sample holds some 240,000 distinct CDR3 sequences, 36% seen once. Findings of the study overall: There were five or six TRBV segments more frequent in patients than controls, and TRBV5-6, TRBV5-1 and TRBV20-1 were among them.

What these receptors recognize is not known. Sequencing was carried out using blood. All receptors come from a girl between 5 and 17 years old with multiple sclerosis.

This clonotype is a singleton in its sample. Being one base from a much bigger clone, this may be a read error. The chain carries TRBV5-4 and TRBJ1-2; 12 bases are shared with TRBD1. Germline CDR1 reads SGHNT; CDR2 reads YYREEE (reference sequence). The CDR3 spans 16 residues. The CDR3 sequence: CASGLEGQGAWYGYTF. In nucleotides, the CDR3 is TGTGCCAGCGGCTTGGAGGGACAGGGGGCATGGTATGGCTACACCTTC.

This clonotype was recorded many times. The chain couples TRBV2 to TRBJ1-5; unclear D gene. This CDR3 region has 14 residues. Germline V gives CDR1 SNHLY, CDR2 FYNNEI. The V gene lost 8 bases and the J gene lost 3 bases, with 14 bases spanning the gap. The DNA for the CDR3 is TGTGCCAGCTGTCCCAGTGAACTCAATCAGCCCCAGCATTTT. This encodes CASCPSELNQPQHF. Filled out from reference TRBV2 and TRBJ1-5, the complete variable domain reads EPEVTQTPSHQVTQMGQEVILRCVPISNHLYFYWYRQILGQKVEFLVSFYNNEISEKSEIFDDQFSVERPDGSNFTLKIRSTKLEDSAMYFCASCPSELNQPQHFGDGTRLSIL.

The rearrangement links TRBV21-1 to TRBJ1-5. TRBV21-1 is noted as a pseudogene. The CDR3 covers 16 residues. The CDR3 protein is CASSKGEVYGNQPQHF. The CDR3 DNA follows: TGTGCCAGCAGCAAAGGGGAGGTCTATGGCAATCAGCCCCAGCATTTT.

This rearrangement joins TRBV5-1 to TRBJ1-2; D ambiguous. The CDR3 totals 12 residues. Germline V gene lookup returns CDR1 SGHRS and CDR2 YFSETQ. V was pared by 4 bases and J by 6 bases, with 10 bases between. The CDR3 DNA reads TGCGCCAGCAGCCCCGGTGGAGATGGCTACACCTTC. Translating gives CASSPGGDGYTF.